The present TCR beta chain was sequenced within a study of CD8 T cells in ankylosing spondylitis. TCRdb reprocessed the 5' RACE reads with MiXCR, giving one entry per CDR3 protein. The sample lists about 160,000 distinct CDR3 sequences; 44% were seen once. The V gene's germline CDR1 is MNHEY and CDR2 SMNVEV (reference sequence). The CDR3 is 15 residues long. V lost 4 bases to trimming and J lost 2 bases; unmatched junction nucleotides: 1. This TCR was sampled from a male donor with ankylosing spondylitis. V usage is TRBV27 and J usage is TRBJ2-1; 11 bases map to TRBD2. The sequenced sample consisted of synovial fluid, either unsorted or a sorted T cell fraction (not recorded which). The CDR3 sequence is CASSSLAGAYNEQFF. In DNA form, the CDR3 reads TGTGCCAGCAGTTCACTAGCGGGGGCCTACAATGAGCAGTTCTTC.